This entry lists 5 T cell receptor beta chains sequenced from one sample in a study of CD8 T cells in Susac syndrome. The RNA input was about 0.45 to 1 ug, and it was reverse transcribed with random hexamers. One entry per CDR3 protein results from TCRdb running MiXCR on the immunoSEQ multiplex PCR reads. The sample holds 110,000 or so distinct CDR3 sequences, 95% to 98% seen once. Sequencing was done on a sample of CD4+ T cells from PBMCs. Source of these receptors: a human donor in good health.

This chain links TRBV5-1 with TRBJ2-5; perhaps D is TRBD1 or TRBD2 (5 bases each). The CDR3 totals 14 residues. V lost 6 bases and J lost 5, with 17 bases in between. Per germline, CDR1 SGHRS and CDR2 YFSETQ. CDR3 protein: CASTVGGGSETQYF. CDR3 nucleotide sequence: TGCGCCAGCACCGTCGGTGGGGGTTCCGAGACCCAGTACTTC.

The chain joins TRBV3-1 to TRBJ1-1; no clear D gene. CDR3 length: 13 amino acids. Germline loops: CDR1 LGHDT, CDR2 YNNKEL (reference sequence). The ends were cut back, 0 bases at V and 7 bases at J, with 9 bases in the middle. CDR3 nucleotides: TGTGCCAGCAGCCAAGATCCCCATCTTGAAGCTTTCTTT. This encodes CASSQDPHLEAFF.

The chain uses TRBV3-1 and TRBJ2-7; 9 bases are a match to TRBD2. Germline V gene data show CDR1 as LGHDT and CDR2 as YNNKEL (reference sequence). CDR3 length equals 15 residues. Unmatched junction bases numbered 1, after V lost 1 base and J lost 0 bases. The chain's CDR3 is CASSQASGASYEQYF. DNA for the CDR3: TGTGCCAGCAGCCAAGCTAGCGGGGCCTCCTACGAGCAGTACTTC.

The chain recombines TRBV2 with TRBJ2-5; D assignment may be TRBD1 or TRBD2 (5 bases each). CDR1 and CDR2 from the germline V gene are SNHLY and FYNNEI. This CDR3 comprises 14 residues. Trimming left V 6 bases short and J 1 base short, with 12 bases between. The chain's CDR3 is CASRLDSAQETQYF. Written as DNA, the CDR3 is TGTGCCAGCAGACTAGACAGTGCCCAAGAGACCCAGTACTTC.

The chain has TRBV20-1 and TRBJ2-3; 13 bases fit TRBD2. The CDR3 is 15 residues long. Per the germline V gene, CDR1 is DFQATT and CDR2 is SNEGSKA (reference sequence). Unmatched junction bases numbered 5, after V lost 5 bases and J lost 3 bases. CDR3 sequence reads: CSARTSGSKTDTQYF. DNA of the CDR3: TGCAGTGCTCGGACTAGCGGGAGTAAGACAGATACGCAGTATTTT.